The rows below give T cell receptor beta chains drawn from one sample of a study of CD8 T cells in ankylosing spondylitis. TCRdb analysed the 5' RACE reads with MiXCR anew, one entry per CDR3 protein. The sample shows around 150,000 distinct CDR3 sequences, approximately 10% of them seen only once. Sequencing was performed on blood, either unsorted or a sorted T cell fraction (not recorded which). The receptor source for this set is a male donor with ankylosing spondylitis or in good health (not recorded which). Each CDR3 is given with its conserved first and last residue. Each record gives: J gene, D gene, V gene, clone size, CDR3 DNA, CDR3 protein. The D gene is left open where the match is weak. Not all rows give a size; the values are once, few, many and, for expanded clones, a class.

>TRBJ1-2|NA|TRBV20-1|many
TGCAGTGCGTTGGGCGGGAACTATGGCTACACCTTC
CSALGGNYGYTF
>TRBJ2-1|NA|TRBV5-1|many
TGCGCCAGCAGCTTGGACTCCGACTCCTACAATGAGCAGTTCTTC
CASSLDSDSYNEQFF
>TRBJ2-1|TRBD2|TRBV5-1|many
TGCGCCAGCAGCTGGACTAGCCCCGACAATGAGCAGTTCTTC
CASSWTSPDNEQFF
>TRBJ2-1|TRBD2|TRBV4-2|many
TGTGCCAGCAGCCAAGAATCGGTGGGAGGACTAGCGGGATACAATGAGCAGTTCTTC
CASSQESVGGLAGYNEQFF
>TRBJ2-7|NA|TRBV6-2/TRBV6-3|few
TGTGCCAGCAGTTCCCCAGGGGACGCGAAGGCGACCCCCTACGAGCAGTACTTC
CASSSPGDAKATPYEQYF
>TRBJ1-2|NA|TRBV6-5|many
TGTGCCAGCAGTTCCCCGGGGTCTAACTATGGCTACACCTTC
CASSSPGSNYGYTF
>TRBJ2-1|TRBD1|TRBV24-1|NA
TGTGCCACCAGTGGTGGGGACAGGGGGATCAATGAGCAGTTCTTC
CATSGGDRGINEQFF
>TRBJ1-1|TRBD1|TRBV9|many
TGTGCCAGCAGCGTAGCGGGACAGGGCTGGACTGAAGCTTTCTTT
CASSVAGQGWTEAFF
>TRBJ2-3|TRBD2|TRBV4-1|many
TGCGCCAGCAGCCAAGAGGGACTAGCGGGAGGATATACGCAGTATTTT
CASSQEGLAGGYTQYF
>TRBJ2-3|NA|TRBV29-1|many
TGCAGCGTTGAGCCAGGGGCGGGAGATACGCAGTATTTT
CSVEPGAGDTQYF
>TRBJ1-1|NA|TRBV9|few
TGTGCCAGCAGCGTAGGGGAGGGGTTCCACACTGAAGCTTTCTTT
CASSVGEGFHTEAFF
>TRBJ1-1|NA|TRBV6-5|many
TGTGCCAGCAGTTACTCGGGACTAGGCACTGAAGCTTTCTTT
CASSYSGLGTEAFF
>TRBJ1-2|TRBD1|TRBV20-1|NA
TGCAGTGCTAGTGCAACCTCGGACAGGGTCAATGGCTACACCTTC
CSASATSDRVNGYTF
>TRBJ2-3|TRBD2|TRBV12-3/TRBV12-4|many
TGTGCCAGCAGTTTTCCGCGGGAGTTGGATACGCAGTATTTT
CASSFPRELDTQYF
>TRBJ2-2|NA|TRBV18|NA
TGTGCCAGCTCACCAGGAGGGATGAACACCGGGGAGCTGTTTTTT
CASSPGGMNTGELFF
>TRBJ2-5|TRBD1|TRBV20-1|few
TGCAGTGCTAGAGATCCGGCAGGGGGCGCGGAGACCCAGTACTTC
CSARDPAGGAETQYF
>TRBJ1-3|NA|TRBV7-9|NA
TGTGCCAGCCGGGGACCGGGACTCCTAAAGGTCGATCACACCATATATTTT
CASRGPGLLKVDHTIYF
>TRBJ2-3|TRBD2|TRBV6-1|NA
TGTGCCACACGGACTAGCGGGAGTAGCACAGATACGCAGTATTTT
CATRTSGSSTDTQYF
>TRBJ1-1|TRBD1|TRBV6-2/TRBV6-3|NA
TGTGCCAGCAGGCACAGGGGGCCCTTCACTGAAGCTTTCTTT
CASRHRGPFTEAFF
>TRBJ2-7|TRBD1|TRBV12-3/TRBV12-4|many
TGTGCCAGCAGTTGGGGACAGGCCGCTAAGAAGCAGTACTTC
CASSWGQAAKKQYF